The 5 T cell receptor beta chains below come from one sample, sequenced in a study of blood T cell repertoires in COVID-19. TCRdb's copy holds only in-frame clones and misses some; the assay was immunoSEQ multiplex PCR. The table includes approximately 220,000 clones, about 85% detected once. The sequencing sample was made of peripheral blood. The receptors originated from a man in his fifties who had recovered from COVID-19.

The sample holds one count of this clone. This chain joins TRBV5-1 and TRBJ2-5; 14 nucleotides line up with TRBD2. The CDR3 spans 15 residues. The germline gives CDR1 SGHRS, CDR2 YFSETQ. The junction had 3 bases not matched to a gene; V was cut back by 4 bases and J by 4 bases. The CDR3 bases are TGCGCCAGCAGCCGGGGACTAGCGGGAGCAGAGACCCAGTACTTC. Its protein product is CASSRGLAGAETQYF.

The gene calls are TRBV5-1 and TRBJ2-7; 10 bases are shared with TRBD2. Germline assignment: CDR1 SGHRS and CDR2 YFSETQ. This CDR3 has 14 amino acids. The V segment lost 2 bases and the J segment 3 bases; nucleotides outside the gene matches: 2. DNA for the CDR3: TGCGCCAGCAGCTTCACTAGCGGGATCTACGAGCAGTACTTC. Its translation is CASSFTSGIYEQYF.

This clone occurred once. CDR3 bases: TGTGCCAGCACCTCTCCCCGGACTAGCGGGAGGGGGGAGCAGTTCTTC. It yields the protein CASTSPRTSGRGEQFF. This sequence joins TRBV27 and TRBJ2-1; 15 nucleotides align to TRBD2. The germline V gene has CDR1 MNHEY and CDR2 SMNVEV (reference sequence). V lost 7 bases to trimming and J lost 10 bases; unmatched junction nucleotides: 11. The CDR3 length is 16 residues.

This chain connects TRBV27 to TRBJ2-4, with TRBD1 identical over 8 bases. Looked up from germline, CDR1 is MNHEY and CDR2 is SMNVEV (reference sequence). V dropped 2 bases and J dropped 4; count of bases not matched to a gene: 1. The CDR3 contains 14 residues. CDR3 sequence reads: CASSLRTGKNIQYF. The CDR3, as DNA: TGTGCCAGCAGTTTAAGGACAGGGAAAAACATTCAGTACTTC.

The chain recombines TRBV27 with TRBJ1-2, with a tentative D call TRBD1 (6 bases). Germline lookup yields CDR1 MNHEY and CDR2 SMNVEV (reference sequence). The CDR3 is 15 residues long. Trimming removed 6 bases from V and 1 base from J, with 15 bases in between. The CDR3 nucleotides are TGTGCCAGCAGCTTCGACAGGCTCCTTAACTATGGCTACACCTTC. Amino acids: CASSFDRLLNYGYTF.